The source of this T cell receptor (beta chain) is a study of memory B cells and T cells in multiple sclerosis. After stimulus-free culture, autoproliferating CFSE-dim and non-proliferating CFSE-high T cells were sequenced separately. Replicate wells were pooled after approximately seven days of stimulus-free culture of some 55 million CFSE-labeled PBMCs. V lost 0 bases and J 5 bases, leaving 4 bases between the germline ends. Germline CDR1 and CDR2: DFQATT and SNEGSKA (reference sequence). The length of the CDR3 is 11 residues. To note about this clone: Its antigen is currently unknown.

The method was immunoSEQ multiplex PCR; TCRdb's version includes in-frame clones alone and lacks a portion of them. Here the sample spans under 50,000 clones, roughly four fifths being singletons. The chain is built from TRBV20-1 and TRBJ2-5, with D unclear. The receptor comes from a human donor with multiple sclerosis. Source material: PBMCs from blood kept in culture. CDR3 residues: CSARDRETQYF. The CDR3, as DNA: TGCAGTGCTAGAGATAGGGAGACCCAGTACTTC.